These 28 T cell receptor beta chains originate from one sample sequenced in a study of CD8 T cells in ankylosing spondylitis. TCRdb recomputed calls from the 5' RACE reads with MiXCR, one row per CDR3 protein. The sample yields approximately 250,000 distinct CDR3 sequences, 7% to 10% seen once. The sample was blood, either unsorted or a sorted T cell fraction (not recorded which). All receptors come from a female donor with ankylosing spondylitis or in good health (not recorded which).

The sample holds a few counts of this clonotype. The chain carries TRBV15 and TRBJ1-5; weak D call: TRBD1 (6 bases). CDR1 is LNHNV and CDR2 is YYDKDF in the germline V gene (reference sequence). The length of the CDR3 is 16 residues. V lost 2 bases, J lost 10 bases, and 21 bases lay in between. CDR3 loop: CATSRSGRQGRVPQHF. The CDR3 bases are TGTGCCACCAGCAGATCCGGTAGGCAGGGGAGAGTCCCCCAGCATTTT.

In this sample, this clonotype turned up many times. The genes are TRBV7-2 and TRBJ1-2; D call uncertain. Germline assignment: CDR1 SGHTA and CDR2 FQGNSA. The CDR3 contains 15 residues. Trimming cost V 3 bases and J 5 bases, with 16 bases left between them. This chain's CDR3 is CASSFAGSSDYGYTF. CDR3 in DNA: TGTGCCAGCAGCTTCGCGGGGAGCTCGGATTATGGCTACACCTTC.

CDR3 loop: CASSLMTPGNTIYF. The CDR3 region has the DNA TGCGCCAGCAGCTTGATGACGCCGGGAAACACCATATATTTT. The gene calls are TRBV5-1 and TRBJ1-3, with D unresolved. Between the trimmed V and J ends, which lost 1 base and 4 bases, there was a span of 9 bases. The CDR3 runs to 14 residues. CDR1 SGHRS and CDR2 YFSETQ come from the germline V gene. The full variable domain, completed using reference TRBV5-1 and TRBJ1-3, is KAGVTQTPRYLIKTRGQQVTLSCSPISGHRSVSWYQQTPGQGLQFLFEYFSETQRNKGNFPGRFSGRQFSNSRSEMNVSTLELGDSALYLCASSLMTPGNTIYFGEGSWLTVV.

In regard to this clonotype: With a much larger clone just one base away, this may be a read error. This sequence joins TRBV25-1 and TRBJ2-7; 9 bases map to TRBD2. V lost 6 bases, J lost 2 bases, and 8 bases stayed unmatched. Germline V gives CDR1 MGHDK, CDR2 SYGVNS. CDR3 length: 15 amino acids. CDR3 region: CASRESSGIAYEQYF. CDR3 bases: TGTGCCAGCAGAGAGTCTAGCGGGATTGCCTACGAGCAGTACTTC.

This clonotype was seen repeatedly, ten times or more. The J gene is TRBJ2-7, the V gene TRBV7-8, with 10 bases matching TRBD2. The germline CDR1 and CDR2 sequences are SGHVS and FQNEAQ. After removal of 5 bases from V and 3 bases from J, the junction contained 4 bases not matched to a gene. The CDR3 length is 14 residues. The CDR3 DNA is TGTGCCAGCAGCCTGGGACTAGCGCGCTACGAGCAGTACTTC. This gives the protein CASSLGLARYEQYF.

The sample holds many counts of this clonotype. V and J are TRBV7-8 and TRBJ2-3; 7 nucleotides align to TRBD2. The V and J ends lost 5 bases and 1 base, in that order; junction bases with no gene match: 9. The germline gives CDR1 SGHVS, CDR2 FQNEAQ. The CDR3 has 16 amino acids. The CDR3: CASSRTRVSRTDTQYF. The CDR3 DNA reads TGTGCCAGCAGCCGGACTAGAGTATCTCGCACAGATACGCAGTATTTT.

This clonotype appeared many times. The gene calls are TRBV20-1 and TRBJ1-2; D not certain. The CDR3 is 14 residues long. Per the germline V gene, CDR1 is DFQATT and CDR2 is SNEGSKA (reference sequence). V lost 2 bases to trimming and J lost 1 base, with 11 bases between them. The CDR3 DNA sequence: TGCAGTGCTAGAAGGGCCGGTCATAACTATGGCTACACCTTC. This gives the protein CSARRAGHNYGYTF.

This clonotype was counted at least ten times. CDR3 in DNA: TGTGCCAGCAGCGCCCGACAGGGGCTAGCGGGACCCACAGAGACCCAGTACTTC. This codes for CASSARQGLAGPTETQYF. The J gene is TRBJ2-5, the V gene TRBV9, with a possible D match to TRBD2 (9 bases). The CDR3 loop spans 18 amino acids. The germline V gene encodes CDR1 SGDLS and CDR2 YYNGEE. Trimming left V 3 bases short and J 4 bases short, with 25 bases between. Drawing the rest from reference TRBV9 and TRBJ2-5, the complete variable domain is DSGVTQTPKHLITATGQRVTLRCSPRSGDLSVYWYQQSLDQGLQFLIQYYNGEERAKGNILERFSAQQFPDLHSELNLSSLELGDSALYFCASSARQGLAGPTETQYFGPGTRLLVL.

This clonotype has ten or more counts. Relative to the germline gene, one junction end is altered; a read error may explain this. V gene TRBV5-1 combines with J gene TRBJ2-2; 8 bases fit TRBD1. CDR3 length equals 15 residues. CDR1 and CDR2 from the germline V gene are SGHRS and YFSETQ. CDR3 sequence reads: CASSSTGANTGELFF. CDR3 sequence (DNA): TGTGCCAGCAGCTCGACAGGGGCCAACACCGGGGAGCTGTTTTTT. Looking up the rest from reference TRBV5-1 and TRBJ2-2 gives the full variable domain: KAGVTQTPRYLIKTRGQQVTLSCSPISGHRSVSWYQQTPGQGLQFLFEYFSETQRNKGNFPGRFSGRQFSNSRSEMNVSTLELGDSALYLCASSSTGANTGELFFGEGSRLTVL.

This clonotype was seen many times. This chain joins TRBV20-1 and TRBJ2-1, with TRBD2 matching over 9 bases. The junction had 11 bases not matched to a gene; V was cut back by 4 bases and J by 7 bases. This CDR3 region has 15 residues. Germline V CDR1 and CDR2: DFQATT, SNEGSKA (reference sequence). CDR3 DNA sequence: TGCAGTGCTACCCATGGCGGGAGGGCCGGGAATGAGCAGTTCTTC. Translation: CSATHGGRAGNEQFF.

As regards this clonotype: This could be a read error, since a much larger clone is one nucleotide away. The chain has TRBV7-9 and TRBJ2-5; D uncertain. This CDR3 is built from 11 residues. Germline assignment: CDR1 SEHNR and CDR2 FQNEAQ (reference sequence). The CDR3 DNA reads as TGTACCAGCAGCCCTTTGGAGACCCAGTACTTC. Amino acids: CTSSPLETQYF. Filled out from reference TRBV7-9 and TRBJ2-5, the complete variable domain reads DTGVSQNPRHKITKRGQNVTFRCDPISEHNRLYWYRQTLGQGPEFLTYFQNEAQLEKSRLLSDRFSAERPKGSFSTLEIQRTEQGDSAMYLCTSSPLETQYFGPGTRLLVL.

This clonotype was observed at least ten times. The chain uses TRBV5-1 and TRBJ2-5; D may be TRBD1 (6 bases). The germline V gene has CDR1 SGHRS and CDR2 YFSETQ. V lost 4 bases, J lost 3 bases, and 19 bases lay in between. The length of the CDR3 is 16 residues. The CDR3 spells CASSNHRDSGKETQYF. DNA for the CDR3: TGCGCCAGCAGCAACCACAGGGATTCGGGAAAAGAGACCCAGTACTTC.

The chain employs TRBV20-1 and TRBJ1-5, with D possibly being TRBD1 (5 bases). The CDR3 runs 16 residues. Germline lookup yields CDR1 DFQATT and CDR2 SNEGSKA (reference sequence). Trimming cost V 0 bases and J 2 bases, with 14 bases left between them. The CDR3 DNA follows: TGCAGTGCTAGAGATCCGGCAGGGCTGGGCAATCAGCCCCAGCATTTT. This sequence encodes CSARDPAGLGNQPQHF.

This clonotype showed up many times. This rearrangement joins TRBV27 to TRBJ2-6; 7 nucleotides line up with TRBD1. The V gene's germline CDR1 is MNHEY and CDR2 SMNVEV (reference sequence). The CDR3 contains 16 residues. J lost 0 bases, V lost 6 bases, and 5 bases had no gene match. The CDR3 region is CASRPGQSSGANVLTF. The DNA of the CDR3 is TGTGCCAGCAGACCGGGACAGAGCTCTGGGGCCAACGTCCTGACTTTC.

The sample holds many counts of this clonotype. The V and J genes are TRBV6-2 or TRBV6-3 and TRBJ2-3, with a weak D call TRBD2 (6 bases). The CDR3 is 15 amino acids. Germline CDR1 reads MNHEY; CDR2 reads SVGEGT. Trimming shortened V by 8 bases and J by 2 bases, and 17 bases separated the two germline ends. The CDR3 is CASFGGDSVTDTQYF. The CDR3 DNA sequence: TGTGCCAGCTTCGGAGGGGACTCTGTCACAGATACGCAGTATTTT.

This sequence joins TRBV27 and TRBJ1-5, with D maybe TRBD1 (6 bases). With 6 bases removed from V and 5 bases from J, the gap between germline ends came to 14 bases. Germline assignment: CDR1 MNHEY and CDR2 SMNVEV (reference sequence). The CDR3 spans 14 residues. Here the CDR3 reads CASRGPGADQPQHF. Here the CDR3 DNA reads TGTGCCAGCAGGGGTCCAGGGGCGGATCAGCCCCAGCATTTT.

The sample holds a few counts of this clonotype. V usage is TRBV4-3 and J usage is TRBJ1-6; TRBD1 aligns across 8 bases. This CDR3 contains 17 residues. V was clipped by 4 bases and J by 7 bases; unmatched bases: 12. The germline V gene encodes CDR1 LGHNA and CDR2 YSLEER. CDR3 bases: TGCGCCAGCAGCCTCCGCTTTGGGACAGGAGGCAATTCACCCCTCCACTTT. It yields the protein CASSLRFGTGGNSPLHF.

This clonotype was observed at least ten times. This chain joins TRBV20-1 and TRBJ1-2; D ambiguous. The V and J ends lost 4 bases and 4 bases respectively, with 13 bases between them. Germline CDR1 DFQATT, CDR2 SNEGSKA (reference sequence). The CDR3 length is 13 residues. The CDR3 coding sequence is TGCAGTGCTAAGGCATCCCCGGCCTATGGCTACACCTTC. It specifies CSAKASPAYGYTF.

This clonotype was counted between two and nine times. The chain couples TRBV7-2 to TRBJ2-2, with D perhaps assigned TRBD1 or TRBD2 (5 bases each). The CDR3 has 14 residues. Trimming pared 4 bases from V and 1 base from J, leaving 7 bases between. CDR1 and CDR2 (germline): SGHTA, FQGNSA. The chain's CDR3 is CASSWGRNTGELFF. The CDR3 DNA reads TGTGCCAGCAGCTGGGGACGGAACACCGGGGAGCTGTTTTTT.

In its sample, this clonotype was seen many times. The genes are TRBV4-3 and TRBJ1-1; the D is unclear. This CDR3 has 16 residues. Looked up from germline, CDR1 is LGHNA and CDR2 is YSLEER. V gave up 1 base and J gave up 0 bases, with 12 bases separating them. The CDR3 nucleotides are TGCGCCAGCAGCCAAGGTGTAGCAAGGGTGAACACTGAAGCTTTCTTT. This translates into CASSQGVARVNTEAFF.

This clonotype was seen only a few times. Here the CDR3 DNA reads TGCAGCGTTACGACAGCGCCTCAAGAGACCCAGTACTTC. This encodes CSVTTAPQETQYF. The chain recombines TRBV29-1 with TRBJ2-5; D is possibly TRBD1 (5 bases). From germline, CDR1 is SQVTM and CDR2 ANQGSEA. This CDR3 has 13 amino acids. Between the trimmed V and J ends, which lost 5 bases and 2 bases, there was a span of 12 bases.

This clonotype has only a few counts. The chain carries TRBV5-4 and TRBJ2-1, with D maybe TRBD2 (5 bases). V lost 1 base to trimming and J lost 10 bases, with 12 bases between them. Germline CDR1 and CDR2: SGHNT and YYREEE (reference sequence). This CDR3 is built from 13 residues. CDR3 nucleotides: TGTGCCAGCAGCTTGACCAGGCCGGGGGAGCAGTTCTTC. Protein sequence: CASSLTRPGEQFF.

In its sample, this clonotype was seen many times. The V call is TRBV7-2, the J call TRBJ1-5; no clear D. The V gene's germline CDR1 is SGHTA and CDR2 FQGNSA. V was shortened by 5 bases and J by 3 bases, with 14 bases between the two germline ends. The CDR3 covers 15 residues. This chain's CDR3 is CASSPPGDTNQPQHF. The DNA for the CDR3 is TGTGCCAGCAGCCCCCCGGGCGACACCAATCAGCCCCAGCATTTT. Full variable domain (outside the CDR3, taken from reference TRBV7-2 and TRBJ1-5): GAGVSQSPSNKVTEKGKDVELRCDPISGHTALYWYRQSLGQGLEFLIYFQGNSAPDKSGLPSDRFSAERTGGSVSTLTIQRTQQEDSAVYLCASSPPGDTNQPQHFGDGTRLSIL.

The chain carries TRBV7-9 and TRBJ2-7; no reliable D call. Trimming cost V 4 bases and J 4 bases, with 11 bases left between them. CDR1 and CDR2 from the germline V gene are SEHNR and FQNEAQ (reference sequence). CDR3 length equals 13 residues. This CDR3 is CASSYMDGYEQYF. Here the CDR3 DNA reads TGTGCCAGCAGCTATATGGACGGTTACGAGCAGTACTTC.

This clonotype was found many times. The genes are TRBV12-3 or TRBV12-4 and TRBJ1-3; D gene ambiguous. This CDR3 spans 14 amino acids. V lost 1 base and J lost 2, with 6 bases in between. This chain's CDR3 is CASSLEVTGNTIYF. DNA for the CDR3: TGTGCCAGCAGTTTAGAAGTAACTGGAAACACCATATATTTT.

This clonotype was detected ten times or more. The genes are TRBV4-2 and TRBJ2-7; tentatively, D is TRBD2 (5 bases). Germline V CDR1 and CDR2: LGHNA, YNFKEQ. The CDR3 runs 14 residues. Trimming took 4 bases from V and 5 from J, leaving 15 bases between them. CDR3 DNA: TGTGCCAGCAGCCCTCCTACTAGAACCCACGAGCAGTACTTC. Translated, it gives CASSPPTRTHEQYF.

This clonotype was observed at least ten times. The CDR3 nucleotides are TGTGCCAGCTCACGACAGGGAAGGGTGAACACTGAAGCTTTCTTT. It translates to CASSRQGRVNTEAFF. V is TRBV18 and J is TRBJ1-1; 7 positions agree with TRBD1. Germline CDR1 is KGHSH and CDR2 is LQKENI. CDR3 length: 15 amino acids. With V trimmed by 4 bases and J by 0 bases, 5 bases remained unmatched.

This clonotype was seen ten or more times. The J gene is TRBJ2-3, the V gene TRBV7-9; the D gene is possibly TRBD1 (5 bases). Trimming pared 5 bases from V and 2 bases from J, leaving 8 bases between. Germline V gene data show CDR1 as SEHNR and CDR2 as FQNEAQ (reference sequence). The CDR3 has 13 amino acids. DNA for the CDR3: TGTGCCAGCAGCACGGACAACACAGATACGCAGTATTTT. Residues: CASSTDNTDTQYF.